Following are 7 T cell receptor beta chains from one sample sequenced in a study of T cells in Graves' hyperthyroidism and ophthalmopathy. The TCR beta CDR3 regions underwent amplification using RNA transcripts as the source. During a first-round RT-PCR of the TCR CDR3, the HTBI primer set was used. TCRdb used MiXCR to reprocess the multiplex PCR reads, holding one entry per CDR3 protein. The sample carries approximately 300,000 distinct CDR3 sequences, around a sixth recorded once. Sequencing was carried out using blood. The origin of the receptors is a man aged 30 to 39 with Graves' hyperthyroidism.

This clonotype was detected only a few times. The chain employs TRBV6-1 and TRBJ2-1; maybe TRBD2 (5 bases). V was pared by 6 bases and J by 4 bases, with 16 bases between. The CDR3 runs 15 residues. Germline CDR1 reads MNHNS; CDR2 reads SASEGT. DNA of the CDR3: TGTGCCAGCAGCCCGAATCCGGGGAAATACAATGAGCAGTTCTTC. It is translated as CASSPNPGKYNEQFF.

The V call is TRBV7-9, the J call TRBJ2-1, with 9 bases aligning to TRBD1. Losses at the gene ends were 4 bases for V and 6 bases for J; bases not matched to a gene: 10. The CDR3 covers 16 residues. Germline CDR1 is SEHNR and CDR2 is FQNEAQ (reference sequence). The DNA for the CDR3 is TGTGCCAGCAGCTCGCTACCGGGACAGGGTATCAATGAGCAGTTCTTC. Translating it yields CASSSLPGQGINEQFF. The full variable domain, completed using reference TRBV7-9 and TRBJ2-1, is DTGVSQNPRHKITKRGQNVTFRCDPISEHNRLYWYRQTLGQGPEFLTYFQNEAQLEKSRLLSDRFSAERPKGSFSTLEIQRTEQGDSAMYLCASSSLPGQGINEQFFGPGTRLTVL.

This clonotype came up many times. CDR3 DNA: TGTGCCATCGTCAGAGCTCACAGTGGAAATTCACCCCTCCACTTT. Encoded protein: CAIVRAHSGNSPLHF. J is TRBJ1-6 and V is TRBV6-1, with D unresolved. This CDR3 has 15 amino acids. V lost 10 bases and J lost 7, with 20 bases in between. Germline CDR1 reads MNHNS; CDR2 reads SASEGT.

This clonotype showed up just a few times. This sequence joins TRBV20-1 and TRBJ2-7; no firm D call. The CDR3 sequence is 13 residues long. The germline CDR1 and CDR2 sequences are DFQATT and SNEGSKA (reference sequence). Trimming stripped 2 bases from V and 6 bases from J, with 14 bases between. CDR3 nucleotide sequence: TGCAGTGCTAGAAGTCCAGGATCGGCCGAGCAGTACTTC. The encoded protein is CSARSPGSAEQYF.

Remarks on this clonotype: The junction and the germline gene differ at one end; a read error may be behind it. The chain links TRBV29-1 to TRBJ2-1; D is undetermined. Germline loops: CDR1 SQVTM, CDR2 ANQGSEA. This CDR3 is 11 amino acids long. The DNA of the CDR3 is TGCAGCGTTCGGCACTACAATGAGCAGTCCTTC. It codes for CSVRHYNEQSF.

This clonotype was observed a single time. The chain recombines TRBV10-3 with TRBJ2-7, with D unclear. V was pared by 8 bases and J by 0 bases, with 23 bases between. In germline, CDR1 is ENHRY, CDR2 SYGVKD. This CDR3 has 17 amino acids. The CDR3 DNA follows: TGTGCCATCGGCGGTAATAGTTGGGCCCCACGCTCCTACGAGCAGTACTTC. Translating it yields CAIGGNSWAPRSYEQYF.

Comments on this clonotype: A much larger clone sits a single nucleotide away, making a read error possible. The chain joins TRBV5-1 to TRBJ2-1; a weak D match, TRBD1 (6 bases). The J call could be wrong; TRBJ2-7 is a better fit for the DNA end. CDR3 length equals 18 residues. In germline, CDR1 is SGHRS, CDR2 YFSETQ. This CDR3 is CASSFPPGTPSSYNEQYF. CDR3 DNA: TGCGCCAGCAGCTTTCCCCCCGGGACACCTAGCTCCTACAATGAGCAGTACTTC.